This TCR beta chain appears in the sequencing data of a study of blood T cell repertoires in COVID-19. Background on the study: Italy, Spain and the United States were the sources of the convalescent and acute COVID-19 samples. T cells, B-cell-depleted T cells, or PBMCs provided the cDNA or gDNA that served as material.

The V gene lost 4 bases and the J gene lost 5 bases, with 18 bases spanning the gap. CDR1 SGHNT and CDR2 YYREEE come from the germline V gene (reference sequence). The CDR3 covers 15 residues. In the study's own analysis: Reference gene primer amplification gave nucleated cell count estimates. Sequenced by immunoSEQ multiplex PCR; TCRdb stores in-frame clones only, minus some. V, J and clone size are those of that table, while D and trimming were read from the DNA. The sample contains about 49,000 clones, 65% to 90% of which appear only once. The chain is built from TRBV5-4 and TRBJ1-2; D gene unclear. Sequencing was carried out using peripheral blood. This receptor was identified in a woman aged 60-70 years with acute or convalescent COVID-19. This chain's CDR3 is CASSPAISGGYGYTF. The CDR3 region has the DNA TGTGCCAGCAGCCCGGCGATATCTGGCGGGTATGGCTACACCTTC.